This T cell receptor (beta chain) originates from a study of T cell responses to AZD1222 COVID-19 vaccine (dated by TCRdb to the early 2020s). In the study overall: AZD1222 recipients with second doses at about 4 weeks or about 12 weeks were pooled, because spike-specific TCR depth and breadth did not differ between schedules. Trial participants were enrolled by age into 18-55, 56-69 and 70-plus year subgroups, with roughly 150, 30 and 60 TCR-sequenced participants respectively. A total of just over 230 trial participants underwent TCR sequencing, of whom some 200 had received two doses of AZD1222 and 26 had received two doses of the MenACWY control vaccine. Overall study results and their limits: The 56-69-year group was small, and its depth increase did not reach significance, likely because of low power. After two AZD1222 doses, both the breadth and the depth of spike-specific TCRs were significantly higher than at day 0 and than in MenACWY recipients. The vaccine-associated CD4 TCRs covered the entire spike protein, and the dominant responses fell in regions 160-218 and 743-854. Epitopes outside the regions mutated in the B.1.351 and B.1.1.7 variants were reportedly recognized by nearly half of the unique spike-specific TCRs. Most participants were white British and females outnumbered males, and the authors suggested that clonal diversity may have been underestimated. Because no day 14 peak-response samples were available, repertoires were characterized only after the peak T cell response. Conclusions about previously exposed vaccinees were limited because only 6 or 7 AZD1222 recipients were SARS-CoV-2 seropositive at baseline.

The time point label of this sample denotes: baseline before first vaccination. Vaccinee samples came from UK trials COV001 and COV002, including a single-blind randomized controlled phase 2/3 trial of AZD1222 (ChAdOx1 nCoV-19) in healthy adults. For TCRbeta chain sequencing, PBMC samples from trial participants were taken at day 0 and at day 28 after the second dose. The germline V gene sets CDR1 to SGHNT and CDR2 to YENEEA. There are 13 amino acids in the CDR3, from cysteine to phenylalanine inclusive. Only the CDR3 DNA is retained, 39 bases long and in frame from the first base. After removal of 5 bases from V and 5 bases from J, the junction retains 2 bases not matched to a gene. As to this clone: The specificity of this receptor is unknown. The input lacks base qualities; no much larger clone sits a single base away.

The CDR3 regions of human TCRbeta chains were analyzed by immunosequencing. The paper's data handling went like this. TCRs in the repertoires were matched against a reference library of SARS-CoV-2-specific TCRs that had been generated with the MIRA antigen-specificity platform. Breadth was defined as the fraction of unique TCRs that were SARS-CoV-2-associated, and depth was defined as the fraction of total T cells that were SARS-CoV-2-associated. Using the MIRA data, each spike-specific TCR was mapped to the spike region that the TCR reacts to and placed in a CD4 or CD8 class. Log10-transformed breadth and depth values were compared by one-way ANOVA with Sidak's multiple comparisons tests. As stored in TCRdb, this immuneACCESS dataset retains in-frame rearrangements with V and J assigned. A fraction of the clones does not appear; measured against another copy, unresolved V genes explain less than half of the discrepancy, and the remainder lacks a known reason. V and J calls and clone size are those listed in that table; D and trimming were worked out from the DNA. The sample data list about 150,000 clones, and about 93% of these were observed just once. The top ten hold more than 8.5% of the sample.

The material was peripheral blood, obtained on day 0 of AZD1222 vaccination. The TCR comes from an adult in good health. The sequence is built from TRBV11-3 and TRBJ2-3; TRBD2 lines up with 9 middle nucleotides. The CDR3 corresponds to CASSPAGGDTQYF. The DNA sequence reads TGTGCCAGCAGCCCAGCGGGGGGAGATACGCAGTATTTT. Full variable domain (CDR3 extended with the reference TRBV11-3 and TRBJ2-3 proteins): EAGVVQSPRYKIIEKKQPVAFWCNPISGHNTLYWYLQNLGQGPELLIRYENEEAVDDSQLPKDRFSAERLKGVDSTLKIQPAELGDSAVYLCASSPAGGDTQYFGPGTRLTVL.